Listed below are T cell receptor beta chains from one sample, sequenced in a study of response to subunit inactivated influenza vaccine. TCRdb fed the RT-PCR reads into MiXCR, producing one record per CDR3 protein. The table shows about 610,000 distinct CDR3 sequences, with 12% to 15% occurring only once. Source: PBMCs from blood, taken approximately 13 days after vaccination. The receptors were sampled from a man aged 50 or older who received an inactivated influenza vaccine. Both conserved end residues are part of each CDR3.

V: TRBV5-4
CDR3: CASSLEAIFAEQFF

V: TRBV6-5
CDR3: CASSYTGYNSPLHF

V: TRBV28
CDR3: CASSLFRDSQRSYNEQFF

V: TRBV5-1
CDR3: CASSLAWSDRGSYEQYF

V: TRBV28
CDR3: CASSLWQGVNQETQYF

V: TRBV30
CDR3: CASSRRFPSYNEQFF

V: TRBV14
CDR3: CASSHRGSPLHF

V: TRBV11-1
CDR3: CASSQTYFPQGGGDTEAFF

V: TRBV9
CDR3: CASSPFRTSGVDTQYF

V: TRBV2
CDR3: CAFCLGTSGGVSTDTQYF

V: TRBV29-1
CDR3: CSVMGDEQYF

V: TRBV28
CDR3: CASSLDRGYYGYTF

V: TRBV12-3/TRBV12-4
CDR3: CASSFELSNNSPLHF

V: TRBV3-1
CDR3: CASSQETANTEAFF

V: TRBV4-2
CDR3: CASSAQGTNEKLFF

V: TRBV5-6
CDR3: CASSLWDREDIQYF

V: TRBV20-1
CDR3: CSARDGRRGSGTYEQYF

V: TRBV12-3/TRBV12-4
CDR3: CASRDRTSGTYEQYF

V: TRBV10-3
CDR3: CAISEGVLETQYF

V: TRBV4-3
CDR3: CASSQSSIANTGELFF

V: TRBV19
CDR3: CASSIGGAGGPKNIQYF

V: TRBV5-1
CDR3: CASSFPPTTGGGYTF

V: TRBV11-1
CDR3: CASSFTRTSGKLLGEQFF

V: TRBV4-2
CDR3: CASSLPTGKTEAFF

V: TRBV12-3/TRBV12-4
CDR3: CASSFLGQNTEAFF

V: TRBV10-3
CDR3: CAISERPGDEQFF

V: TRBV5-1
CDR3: CASSAGQRVYEQYF

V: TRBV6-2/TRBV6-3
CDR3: CASSSVRSYGYTF

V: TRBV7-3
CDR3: CASSWGTSGRNEQFF

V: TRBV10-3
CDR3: CAISPGTPAETQYF

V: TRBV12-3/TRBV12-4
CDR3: CASSLRRGTSTDTQYF

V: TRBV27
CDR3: CASSLSPGLASGLAKNIQYF

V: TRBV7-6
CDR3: CASSSRESHEQYF

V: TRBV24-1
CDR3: CATKSGLAGDNEQFF

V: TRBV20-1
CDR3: CSAPITDTQYF

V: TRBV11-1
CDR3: CASSSWALGQEYNSPLHF

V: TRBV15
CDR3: CATSSGDRFFNEKLFF

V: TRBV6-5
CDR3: CASSYGTSGEYQETQYF

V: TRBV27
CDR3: CASSFISGGSYNEQFF

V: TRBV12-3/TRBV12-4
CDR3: CASSHRDTSLHF

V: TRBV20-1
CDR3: CSAPLRVPNFTGELFF

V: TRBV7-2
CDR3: CASSLTAGVGDTQYF

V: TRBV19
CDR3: CASRDTHSGNTIYF

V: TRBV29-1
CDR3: CSGKDGTASTDTQYF

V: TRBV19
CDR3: CASTEGGRILGEQFF

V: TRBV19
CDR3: CASSYKSNSPLHF

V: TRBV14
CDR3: CASSPGTSGWVETQYF

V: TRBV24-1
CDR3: CATSDWDSLTDTQYF

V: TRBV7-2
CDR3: CASSHPGTPKFF

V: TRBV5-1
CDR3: CASSLDGNYGYTF

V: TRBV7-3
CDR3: CASSLSPGLAYEQYF

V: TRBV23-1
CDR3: CASSQSDLGAREQYF